This T cell receptor (beta chain) emerged from a study of vaccination effects on CD4 cells after COVID-19 (dated by TCRdb to between 2020 and 2023). Background for the entire study: Participants received two doses of either the BNT162b2 or the mRNA-1273 mRNA SARS-CoV-2 vaccine. The study compared SARS-CoV-2 spike-specific CD4+ TCR repertoires before and after mRNA vaccination in COVID-19 convalescent patients and infection-naive vaccine recipients. In the study, cultures from other donors were sequenced using the Oncomine TCR Beta short-read assay on an Illumina iSeq 100. The full study included 10 to 11 COVID-19 convalescent patients and a few SARS-CoV-2-naive healthy vaccine recipients.

Taken from cysteine to phenylalanine, the CDR3 has 15 residues. The CDR3 DNA has 45 bases and is translated from base 1. The germline V and J ends show losses of 6 bases and 3 bases respectively, and no gene match explains 3 bases of the junction. The germline V gene encodes CDR1 LNHDA and CDR2 SQIVND (reference sequence). The library was prepared using the immunoSEQ multiplex PCR assay. DNA from the cultured and isolated CD4+ T cells underwent TCR beta CDR3 sequencing. As for the original processing: Non-productive TCR sequences were removed and reads were trimmed to the CDR3 region, keeping CDR3s of at least 7 amino acids. Antigen-specific clonotypes were identified with the MANAFEST web app by comparing expansion in peptide wells against reference cultures. To count as positive, a clone had to show expansion at FDR<0.05 compared with the reference and with all other wells, an odds ratio above 5, and a frequency above 0.1% in two replicate wells. A clonotype was defined as cross-reactive if the clonotype was significantly expanded both in SARS-CoV-2 spike wells and in at least one common cold coronavirus spike condition. Using the stringdist R package, CDR3 similarity was measured by Levenshtein distance, and unrooted trees were constructed with ape in R 3.6.1. This is the immuneACCESS table as TCRdb keeps it, with only in-frame sequences that have V and J called. A part of the clones is gone; compared with another copy, unresolved V genes explain less than half, and the rest is unexplained. V and J calls plus clone size are reproduced from that table; the DNA served to infer D and trimming. The sample yields around 79,000 clones; over 70% were counted once. Of the sample, 10% to 13% falls within the top ten clones.

To identify antigen-specific CD4+ T cell clonotypes by their expansion, the ViraFEST assay first stimulated PBMC with viral peptide pools and then applied TCR sequencing. After 10 to 11 days of culture, CD4+ T cells were isolated with the EasySep CD4+ T cell isolation kit. Healthy vaccine recipients had no prior SARS-CoV-2 infection, confirmed by negative nucleocapsid antibodies before and after vaccination. Some 2 million PBMC per well were cultured with about 10 ug/ml peptides in IMDM containing around 5.3% human AB serum, roughly 9.5 IU/ml IL-2 and gentamicin. On days 3 and 7, half of the culture medium was replaced with fresh IL-2-containing medium. Unless noted otherwise, every peptide stimulation condition was cultured in triplicate wells. PBMC were separated from whole blood using Ficoll-Paque Plus gradient centrifugation and were then either cryopreserved at -140C or used fresh. The spike proteins of SARS-CoV-2 and of the common cold coronaviruses HCoV-NL63, HCoV-OC43 and HCoV-229E were spanned by overlapping peptide pools. Genomic DNA was extracted from cultured CD4+ T cells with the QIAamp micro DNA kit.

Comments on this clone: The antigen it recognizes is unknown. No base qualities exist here, and no much larger clone lies one base off it.

Points the paper makes about the study in general: In healthy vaccine recipients, vaccine-induced clones were almost all SARS-CoV-2 mono-reactive, with only 1 of 255 being cross-reactive with common cold coronaviruses. At late post-vaccination timepoints, both infection-induced and vaccine-induced clones showed marked clonal contraction, consistent with waning T cell responses. The study was limited by a small number of convalescent patients and lacked early post-infection timepoints.

This receptor was taken from a human donor who received a COVID-19 vaccine. The chain is assembled from TRBV19 and TRBJ2-1; 12 nucleotides in the junction match TRBD2. The sequencing here drew on CD4+ T cells from PBMCs cultured with SARS-CoV-2 spike peptides, taken before COVID-19 vaccination. Per the publication, the cell subset or site label means: SARS-CoV-2 spike overlapping peptide pool stimulation. The DNA is TGTGCCAGTAGCCGGACTAGCGGGATCTACAATGAGCAGTTCTTC. This yields the protein CASSRTSGIYNEQFF.